The TCR beta chain under discussion was sequenced for a study of OX40 agonist ivuxolimab in advanced cancers. About the investigation overall: The costimulatory receptor OX40 (CD134) was targeted by ivuxolimab, a fully human IgG2 agonistic monoclonal antibody. Intravenous ivuxolimab was administered to patients every 2 weeks at six dose levels: 0.01, 0.1, 0.3, 1.5, 3 and 10 mg/kg. Among the approximately 50 dose-escalation patients, some 20 had hepatocellular carcinoma, roughly 15 melanoma, 9 renal cell carcinoma and 9 head and neck cancer. In the dose-escalation cohort, 82.7% of patients were male, and the mean age was roughly 60 years, with a range of about 20 to 90. Prior anti-PD-1, anti-PD-L1 or anti-CTLA-4 therapy was permitted, and 40% of dose-escalation patients had received checkpoint inhibitors. Partial responses occurred in three dose-escalation patients, of whom one had hepatocellular carcinoma and two had cutaneous melanoma. Peripheral TCRbeta sequencing was intended to test whether TCR sequence diversity was altered and clonal T-cell expansion was caused by ivuxolimab. The paper describes the monotherapy dose-escalation part (N = 52 patients) of the phase I trial of ivuxolimab. General conclusions and limits of the study: At doses of 0.1 to 3.0 mg/kg, clonal expansion of both CD4+ and CD8+ T cells in blood was seen between baseline and week 6. After ivuxolimab, CD8+ T cells had more expanded clones than CD4+ T cells on average. In partial responders in the 0.1-3.0 mg/kg groups, normalized peripheral clonal expansion was found to be among the lowest, especially among CD8+ T cells. The antigen specificity of the peripheral T cells that underwent clonal expansion was not determined. Low levels of normalized T-cell clonal expansion were also seen in some patients who did not respond.

Concerning this clone: Its antigen remains unidentified. No clone much larger than this one lies a single base away; base qualities are absent.

Trimming takes 2 bases from V and 0 bases from J, and the germline ends sit 20 bases apart. Counted from cysteine to phenylalanine, this CDR3 has 20 amino acids. CDR3 DNA is the only sequence kept; it has 60 bases, read in frame from the first base. Via the germline V gene, CDR1 is LGHNT and CDR2 FRNRAP. Genomic DNA was extracted from sorted cells for sequencing of the TCRbeta CDR3 region. The immunoSEQ Assay was used to sequence the TCRbeta CDR3 regions. The source is immuneACCESS, and TCRdb retained only in-frame sequences with V and J called. Part of the clones is not carried over; for the studies checked, unresolved V genes explain less than half of this, and the remainder is unexplained. The sample table lists some 69,000 clones, over 75% of them with a count of one. The top ten clonotypes cover less than 0.6% of the sample. Patients with autoimmune disease history or receiving systemic immunosuppression were excluded from the trial. In every dose cohort, peripheral blood was drawn for TCR sequencing at baseline, cycle 4 day 1, and cycle 7 day 1. Samples were obtained from an open-label, multicenter, first-in-human phase I dose-escalation trial of ivuxolimab. Adults with locally advanced or metastatic melanoma, renal cell carcinoma, hepatocellular carcinoma or head and neck squamous cell carcinoma were enrolled in the trial. Before TCR sequencing, CD4+ T cells and CD8+ T cells from peripheral blood were sorted into separate populations.

The TCR originated in an adult with an advanced solid tumor such as melanoma, head and neck, liver or kidney cancer. This sample comprised CD4+ or CD8+ T cells sorted from blood, obtained in a trial of the OX40 agonist ivuxolimab. Here the chain combines TRBV12-5 and TRBJ2-6; the D gene assignment is ambiguous. DNA sequence: TGTGCTAGTGGTTTGCCATGGAAGCCAGGCCCTCTCTCTGGGGCCAACGTCCTGACTTTC. Its product reads: CASGLPWKPGPLSGANVLTF. With the portions outside the CDR3 filled from the reference TRBV12-5 and TRBJ2-6 genes, the complete variable region becomes DARVTQTPRHKVTEMGQEVTMRCQPILGHNTVFWYRQTMMQGLELLAYFRNRAPLDDSGMPKDRFSAEMPDATLATLKIQPSEPRDSAVYFCASGLPWKPGPLSGANVLTFGAGSRLTVL.